This T cell receptor (beta chain) was observed in a study of read filtering for tumor transcriptome and immune sequencing (dated by TCRdb to between 2020 and 2021). Some background on the complete study: The cohort had around 16 male and approximately 14 female patients with a mean age of around 66 years, ranging from roughly 47 to 85. By revised international staging, fewer than ten patients were R-ISS I, about 16 were R-ISS II and over 5 were R-ISS III. Whole-transcriptome libraries were prepared with the TruSeq RNA Access Library Prep Kit after DNase treatment. TCR-region mapped reads per sample ranged from about 4.05 to 11 million with IR-seq versus only about 85 to 1273 with RNA-seq. The study compared TCR repertoires from targeted immune repertoire sequencing and bulk whole-transcriptome sequencing run on the same bone marrow samples. One of the main goals was to work out a read-filtering strategy for immune repertoire data, in particular whether clonotypes backed by only a single read should be removed.

Bone marrow was sampled from every patient at the time of active disease. Isolation of bone marrow mononuclear cells was performed by Ficoll-Hypaque density gradient centrifugation. To remove myeloma plasma cells, the cells were labeled with CD138 magnetic microbeads on a MACS separator, and CD138-negative cells were then collected by negative selection. Purity of the isolated cells was checked by flow cytometry on an Attune NxT using CD138 antibodies. Total RNA was extracted with TRIzol reagent and quantified with a NanoDrop spectrophotometer. For each patient, paired RNA-seq and IR-seq were run on the CD138-negative bone marrow sample from that patient. Starting from 400 ng RNA, TCR libraries were constructed with the Immunoverse kit using molecular barcoded adaptors that cover the alpha/delta and beta/gamma chains. TCR library preparation used the same RNA that went into transcriptome sequencing. TCR libraries were sequenced on an Illumina HiSeq 4000 with 2 x 150 cycles. The study's processing was this. Using MiXCR, which included quality filtering and error correction, TCR reads were aligned to human V, D, J and C references and then assembled into CDR3 clonotypes. The tcR package in R was used for analysis of clonotype counts and gene usage diversity. Raw mapping reads were checked after the RNA-seq reads had been mapped by STAR aligner version 2.5.3a onto the human GRCh37 genome. To test how sequencing depth affected the clonotypes detected, IR-seq fastq files were randomly downsampled with Seqtk 1.3. TCRdb trimmed public reads at Q25 via fastp, called clones via MiXCR and kept in-frame beta chains. Rows with a matching CDR3 protein are joined into one entry that keeps the most common DNA and genes. TCRdb, not the original authors, processed these V and J calls. For this sample there are about 130,000 distinct CDR3 sequences; 13% appear just once. The ten biggest clones cover about 11% of the sample.

About this clonotype: This receptor's antigen is unknown. Nothing much larger sits one base from this clone, and base qualities are not available.

The CDR3 has 16 amino acids, counting the end cysteine and phenylalanine. CDR3 DNA is the only sequence kept; it has 48 bases, read in frame from the first base. For CDR1 and CDR2, the germline V gene lists ENHRY and SYGVKD. V ends up 1 base short and J 7 bases short, with an unmatched junction base count of 5. Results the study describes overall, beyond this receptor: IR-seq captured clonotypes at much higher depth and more reliably than RNA-seq, and smaller IR-seq throughput sufficed to identify most shared clonotypes. Single-read clonotypes made up 80% to 85% of clonotypes but only approximately 3.5% of total reads in IR-seq, compared with just under 75% of clonotypes and around 45% of reads in RNA-seq. Rather than purified T cells, the sorted CD138-negative fraction was a mixed bone marrow immune population. The correlation between IR-seq and RNA-seq shared clonotype proportions rose when single-read clonotypes were removed.

Sequencing was performed on a population of CD138-negative cells sorted from bone marrow. The cell subset or site label of this sample denotes: bone marrow mononuclear cells depleted of CD138+ plasma/myeloma cells by negative magnetic selection. This chain is built from TRBV10-3 and TRBJ1-5; 12 nucleotides in the junction match TRBD1. The origin of this receptor is a donor aged 40 or over with multiple myeloma. The base sequence is TGTGCCATCAGTGAGTGGGGGACAGGGGGCGGGCAGCCCCAGCATTTT. Translated, it gives CAISEWGTGGGQPQHF.